This T cell receptor (beta chain) was identified in a study of T cells in Graves' hyperthyroidism and ophthalmopathy. Overall study results and limits: Most expanded thyroid clonotypes above 0.001 recurred in blood. Ophthalmopathy and stable hyperthyroidism were separated by a 13 V-J model.

Clinicians diagnosed patients from clinical symptoms, serum thyroxine and TRAb, thyroid ultrasound and orbital computed tomography. Amplification of TCR beta CDR3 regions was performed using RNA transcripts as template. The HTBI primer set served for first-round RT-PCR of the TCR CDR3. TCRdb reprocessed the multiplex PCR reads via MiXCR and lists one record per CDR3 protein. The sample carries fewer than 650,000 distinct CDR3 sequences, around 13% recorded once. The CDR3 runs 14 residues. Trimming left V 2 bases short and J 5 bases short, with 10 bases between. In germline, CDR1 is SGHRS, CDR2 YFSETQ. This clonotype was found many times. Antigen unknown.

The origin of this receptor is a woman aged 35 to 49 with Graves' hyperthyroidism. The sequencing sample was made of blood. The chain recombines TRBV5-1 with TRBJ2-2, with D perhaps matching TRBD1 (5 bases). This chain's CDR3 is CASSFYKGTGELFF. The CDR3 DNA is TGCGCCAGCAGCTTTTACAAGGGGACCGGGGAGCTGTTTTTT.